Sequencing of this T cell receptor beta chain was carried out in a study of blood T cells in healthy people across ages. Sample-barcoded 5' priming and a J-beta primer mix drove a second PCR of roughly 6 to 12 cycles. No fewer than 3 million CDR3-containing paired-end reads came from each sample. From the 5' RACE reads, TCRdb called clonotypes with MiXCR, one entry per CDR3 protein. The table records around 800,000 distinct CDR3 sequences, approximately 53% of them present only once. V was pared by 1 base and J by 0 bases, with 14 bases between. Per the germline V gene, CDR1 is SGHRS and CDR2 is YFSETQ. CDR3 length: 17 amino acids. On this clonotype itself: Its antigen remains unknown.

Study observations and caveats: The study found more naive CD4+ cells and higher diversity in long-lived than aged donors.

This receptor was identified in a man older than 75 in good health. Sequenced input: blood. This rearrangement joins TRBV5-1 to TRBJ2-1, with no clear D. CDR3 nucleotide sequence: TGCGCCAGCAGCTTGAAAAATACGGTCTTCTCCTACAATGAGCAGTTCTTC. Residues: CASSLKNTVFSYNEQFF.